The 14 T cell receptor beta chains presented below share a single source sample, sequenced in a study of T cell clonality in common variable immunodeficiency. Clones were sequenced by immunoSEQ multiplex PCR, and TCRdb holds only the in-frame ones, with some missing. This sample includes about 52,000 clones with no singletons; its ten biggest clones take up 1.8%. What was sequenced was peripheral blood mononuclear cells. The receptor source for this set is a person aged 18 to 75 in good health.

The sample holds many counts of this clone. Sequencing ends 3 residues short of the CDR3 end; the germline J gene provides the rest. V is TRBV19 and J is TRBJ1-5, with 11 bases that match TRBD1. This CDR3 contains 15 residues. Losses at the gene ends were 4 bases for V and 6 bases for J; bases not matched to a gene: 5. Germline V gene lookup returns CDR1 LNHDA and CDR2 SQIVND (reference sequence). CDR3 DNA, as far as it was read: TGTGCCAGTAGTACCCCGGGGACAGGGGGTCAGCCC. It yields the protein CASSTPGTGGQP. The CDR3 in its entirety is CASSTPGTGGQPQHF.

Ten or more counts support this clone. Read coverage stops 3 residues before the CDR3 terminus; the germline J gene supplies the remainder. This chain joins TRBV2 and TRBJ2-3; D is perhaps TRBD2 (6 bases). The CDR3 is 13 amino acids. V lost 2 bases and J lost 4, with 7 bases in between. CDR1 SNHLY and CDR2 FYNNEI come from the germline V gene. The CDR3 loop is CASSEIAADTQYF. Incomplete CDR3 DNA: TGTGCCAGCAGTGAAATAGCGGCAGATACG.

At least ten counts were recorded for this clone. Read sequence stops 3 residues before the CDR3 end, and the germline J gene provides the missing end. The V call is TRBV6-2 or TRBV6-3, the J call TRBJ2-7; 9 bases fit TRBD1. The CDR3 is made up of 14 amino acids. V lost 6 bases, J lost 2 bases, and 5 bases stayed unmatched. Germline V lookup: CDR1 MNHEY, CDR2 SVGEGT. The CDR3: CASRGQGGTYEQYF. CDR3 bases read: TGTGCCAGCAGGGGACAGGGAGGAACCTACGAG.

The sample holds a few counts of this clone. Incomplete CDR3 DNA: TGTGCCAGCAGCTTAGAGGGGACTTTGTCCTACGAG. Translated, it gives CASSLEGTLSYE. The complete CDR3 protein is CASSLEGTLSYEQYF. The V and J genes are TRBV7-8 and TRBJ2-7, with D tentatively TRBD2 (6 bases). The CDR3 is cut off 3 residues early in the read; its end comes from the germline J gene. The CDR3 covers 15 residues. V was cut by 1 base and J by 1 base, with 11 bases left in between. Germline V gene data show CDR1 as SGHVS and CDR2 as FQNEAQ.

This clone was seen ten or more times. The CDR3 extends 3 residues past the end of the read, so its final part is completed from the germline J gene. The gene calls are TRBV18 and TRBJ2-7, with D possibly TRBD1 on 6 matching bases. Looked up from germline, CDR1 is KGHSH and CDR2 is LQKENI. This CDR3 has 16 amino acids. V lost 2 bases to trimming and J lost 3 bases, with 17 bases between them. CDR3 region: CASSPNPQGPNYEQYF. The sequenced CDR3 bases are TGTGCCAGCTCACCAAACCCTCAGGGGCCTAACTACGAG.

The table lists this clone with many counts. The sequenced CDR3 bases are TGCAGTGCTAGAGCCCGGACAGCTAGCAATCAGCCC. Its protein product is CSARARTASNQP. The entire CDR3 reads CSARARTASNQPQHF. J is TRBJ1-5 and V is TRBV20-1, with D possibly being TRBD1 (6 bases). The read stops 3 residues short of the end of the CDR3; the missing end is completed from the germline J gene. Trimming shortened V by 1 base and J by 0 bases, and 10 bases separated the two germline ends. CDR1 and CDR2 (germline): DFQATT, SNEGSKA (reference sequence). The CDR3 loop spans 15 amino acids.

This clone was counted many times. The CDR3 is cut off 3 residues early in the read; its end comes from the germline J gene. V usage is TRBV20-1 and J usage is TRBJ1-1; 7 nucleotides line up with TRBD1. Germline V lookup: CDR1 DFQATT, CDR2 SNEGSKA (reference sequence). The CDR3 has 14 residues. V dropped 0 bases and J dropped 2; count of bases not matched to a gene: 3. The CDR3 sequence: CSARETGDNTEAFF. The CDR3 DNA, read in part, is TGCAGTGCTAGAGAAACAGGGGACAACACTGAA.

This clone was observed many times. The CDR3 end is not reached by the read, which stops 3 residues before it; the germline J gene fills it in. The J gene is TRBJ1-6, the V gene TRBV5-6; no reliable D call. Between the trimmed V and J ends, which lost 0 bases and 7 bases, there was a span of 11 bases. CDR1 SGHDT and CDR2 YYEEEE come from the germline V gene. The CDR3 sequence is 15 residues long. CDR3: CASSLVRVWNSPLHF. The part of the CDR3 DNA that was read is TGTGCCAGCAGCTTGGTGAGGGTTTGGAATTCACCC.

Ten or more counts support this clone. The CDR3 bases that were read are TGTGCCAGCAGCCCCACCACAGGGGGGAATACG. Translation: CASSPTTGGNT. The CDR3, in full, reads CASSPTTGGNTQYF. This rearrangement joins TRBV7-6 to TRBJ2-3, with 8 positions matching TRBD1. The CDR3 end falls 3 residues outside the read, so it is completed with the germline J gene. This CDR3 spans 14 amino acids. Trimming cost V 5 bases and J 7 bases; bases outside gene matches: 8. CDR1 SGHVS and CDR2 FNYEAQ come from the germline V gene.

This clone was recorded many times. The observed sequence ends 3 residues before the CDR3 terminus, with the missing tail filled in from the germline J gene. The chain couples TRBV19 to TRBJ1-2, with a weak D call TRBD1 (5 bases). This CDR3 is built from 15 residues. CDR1 is LNHDA, CDR2 SQIVND, per germline (reference sequence). The germline V and J ends were trimmed by 3 bases and 4 bases, with 15 bases remaining between them. The CDR3 sequence: CASSMGRALGYGYTF. The sequenced part of the CDR3 DNA is TGTGCCAGTAGTATGGGCAGGGCACTTGGCTATGGC. Using reference TRBV19 and TRBJ1-2 for the parts outside the CDR3, the full variable domain is DGGITQSPKYLFRKEGQNVTLSCEQNLNHDAMYWYRQDPGQGLRLIYYSQIVNDFQKGDIAEGYSVSREKKESFPLTVTSAQKNPTAFYLCASSMGRALGYGYTFGSGTRLTVV.

At least ten counts were recorded for this clone. The sequenced fragment ends 3 residues before the CDR3 boundary, so the rest is inferred from the germline J gene. The V call is TRBV5-1, the J call TRBJ2-1, with 7 bases matching TRBD1. Germline loops: CDR1 SGHRS, CDR2 YFSETQ. V was pared by 4 bases and J by 4 bases, with 5 bases of the junction left unmatched. The CDR3 extends over 14 amino acids. The CDR3 is CASSEGQYYNEQFF. The DNA read from the CDR3 is TGCGCCAGCAGCGAGGGACAGTATTACAATGAG.

This clone has ten or more counts. The DNA ends 3 residues before the CDR3 does, and the rest of the CDR3 is filled in from the germline J gene. This rearrangement joins TRBV18 to TRBJ1-1; the D is unclear. This CDR3 has 13 amino acids. The germline V gene encodes CDR1 KGHSH and CDR2 LQKENI. V lost 7 bases and J 2 bases, leaving 11 bases between the germline ends. The sequenced CDR3 bases are TGTGCCAGCTTAATTGCCAGAAACACTGAA. It codes for CASLIARNTE. The whole CDR3 is CASLIARNTEAFF.

This clone was seen repeatedly, ten times or more. Coverage ceases 3 residues before the CDR3 finishes, and the germline J gene fills in the end. The rearrangement uses TRBV4-2 and TRBJ2-5; 7 bases are a match to TRBD2. Germline CDR1 is LGHNA and CDR2 is YNFKEQ. The CDR3 contains 20 residues. This chain's CDR3 is CASSHYLRAARASGVRTQYF. CDR3 DNA (partial): TGTGCCAGCAGCCATTACCTTAGGGCAGCCAGGGCTAGCGGAGTTAGAACC.

This clone was seen ten or more times. The CDR3 protein is CSASSLAENTGELFF. The covered CDR3 bases are TGCAGTGCTAGCAGCCTAGCGGAGAACACCGGGGAG. V is TRBV20-1 and J is TRBJ2-2; 7 bases align to TRBD2. The read halts 3 residues ahead of the CDR3 end, with the missing end drawn from the germline J gene. Germline V gives CDR1 DFQATT, CDR2 SNEGSKA (reference sequence). With 3 bases clipped from V and 1 base from J, the junction kept 5 bases outside the gene matches. This CDR3 spans 15 amino acids.